Listed here are 25 T cell receptor beta chains from one sample, sequenced in a study of T cell clusters in autoimmune cytopenias. Multiplex touch-down PCR amplified TRB using TRB-A and TRB-B pools in one tube. With the multiplex PCR reads reprocessed, TCRdb shows one record per CDR3 protein and no DNA. The sample table includes about 5,000 distinct CDR3 sequences. TRB was amplified from approximately 250 ng of peripheral blood genomic DNA per sample. The same data also contributed to another study, on T cell repertoires in aging, cancer and after chemotherapy.

The specimen was peripheral blood. Every receptor here comes from a human donor in good health.

V is TRBV4-1 and J is TRBJ1-3; there is no DNA to check the TCRdb D call of TRBD1. Germline CDR1 reads MGHRA; CDR2 reads YSYEKL. The CDR3 length is 16 residues. The CDR3 spells CASSQVVGRERNTIYF.

This chain joins TRBV5-1 and TRBJ1-1; TCRdb calls TRBD1, which cannot be checked without DNA. The CDR3 covers 14 residues. Germline values: CDR1 SGHRS, CDR2 YFSETQ. The CDR3 region is CASSLQGMGTEAFF.

The chain recombines TRBV10-3 with TRBJ2-5; the D gene TCRdb calls, TRBD1, cannot be checked with no DNA. The CDR3 runs to 17 residues. Germline V gene data show CDR1 as ENHRY and CDR2 as SYGVKD. This chain's CDR3 is CAISESRDRALQETQYF.

The V gene is TRBV18, the J gene TRBJ1-1. The CDR3 runs to 14 residues. Germline CDR1 KGHSH, CDR2 LQKENI. CDR3 region: CASSPRAENTEAFF.

The chain employs TRBV12-3 or TRBV12-4 and TRBJ2-6; TCRdb indicates TRBD2, and absent DNA this call remains unverified. CDR3 length: 17 amino acids. CDR3 amino acids: CASSPRGRASGANVLTF.

This sequence joins TRBV5-7 and TRBJ2-5. TRBV5-7 is designated an ORF whose function remains uncertain. The CDR3 contains 14 residues. This CDR3 is CASSLYGSQETQYF.

Its frequency marks this clonotype as medium-sized. The rearrangement links TRBV13 to TRBJ2-7; as DNA is missing, the TRBD2 call by TCRdb cannot be tested. CDR1 is PRHDT, CDR2 FYEKMQ, per germline (reference sequence). The CDR3 extends over 12 amino acids. The CDR3 spells CASSWGDYEQYF.

The rearrangement links TRBV30 to TRBJ2-7; TCRdb designates TRBD1, a call that cannot be tested without DNA. This CDR3 is built from 13 residues. Germline V gene data show CDR1 as GTSNPN and CDR2 as SVGIG (reference sequence). The CDR3 loop reads CAWTRDRPYEQYF.

The chain joins TRBV20-1 to TRBJ1-5; the TRBD1 assignment by TCRdb is unverifiable without DNA. CDR3 length: 14 amino acids. The V gene's germline CDR1 is DFQATT and CDR2 SNEGSKA (reference sequence). The CDR3: CSARELGGNQPQHF.

V is TRBV6-2 or TRBV6-3 and J is TRBJ1-6. The germline CDR1 and CDR2 sequences are MNHEY and SVGEGT. This CDR3 is built from 14 residues. The CDR3 sequence is CASSYQGINSPLHF.

In terms of frequency, this clonotype is medium-sized. The J gene is TRBJ1-2, the V gene TRBV19; the TRBD1 assignment by TCRdb is unverifiable without DNA. The CDR3 is 16 amino acids. The germline CDR1 and CDR2 sequences are LNHDA and SQIVND (reference sequence). CDR3 sequence: CASSTSWTGGNYGYTF.

The chain joins TRBV6-1 to TRBJ2-5; TCRdb's D gene call, TRBD1, goes unchecked for lack of DNA. The CDR3 length is 11 residues. From germline, CDR1 is MNHNS and CDR2 SASEGT. This chain's CDR3 is CASDYPGTQYF.

The chain uses TRBV24-1 and TRBJ2-3; with no DNA, the TCRdb D assignment of TRBD1 cannot be verified. The CDR3 runs 12 residues. CDR1 is KGHDR and CDR2 is SFDVKD in the germline V gene. CDR3 loop: CATSARGDTQYF.

The rearrangement joins TRBV5-1 to TRBJ2-5; TCRdb picks TRBD2, but there is no DNA to check that call. Germline CDR1 is SGHRS and CDR2 is YFSETQ. This CDR3 has 18 residues. CDR3 sequence: CASSLLASGGGGQETQYF.

The CDR3 here is CASSEILAGGVGELFF. The V and J genes are TRBV6-1 and TRBJ2-2; checking the TCRdb D call of TRBD2 is not possible without DNA. This CDR3 is 16 amino acids long. Germline V gene data show CDR1 as MNHNS and CDR2 as SASEGT.

This clonotype counts as medium-sized by frequency. This chain uses TRBV5-1 with TRBJ2-2. The CDR3 covers 15 residues. CDR1 and CDR2 from the germline V gene are SGHRS and YFSETQ. The CDR3 protein is CASSLVAGRAGELFF.

This clonotype shows up as medium-sized (0.01 to 0.1%) by frequency. The genes are TRBV27 and TRBJ2-1; TCRdb's D gene call, TRBD1, goes unchecked for lack of DNA. This CDR3 has 12 amino acids. Germline values: CDR1 MNHEY, CDR2 SMNVEV (reference sequence). The CDR3 protein is CASSRGYNEQFF.

According to its frequency, this clonotype is medium-sized. The CDR3 spells CASSIERGRGANVLTF. This chain links TRBV19 with TRBJ2-6; TCRdb's D call of TRBD1 is untestable without DNA. CDR1 and CDR2 from the germline V gene are LNHDA and SQIVND (reference sequence). CDR3 length equals 16 residues.

By frequency, this clonotype registers medium-sized. This chain uses TRBV15 with TRBJ1-3. Germline assignment: CDR1 LNHNV and CDR2 YYDKDF (reference sequence). CDR3 length: 14 residues. The CDR3 reads CATSRDPTGNTIYF.

Measured by frequency, this clonotype is medium-sized. The V call is TRBV19, the J call TRBJ1-4; TCRdb selects TRBD1, and the lack of DNA leaves this call unchecked. This CDR3 spans 15 amino acids. Looked up from germline, CDR1 is LNHDA and CDR2 is SQIVND (reference sequence). The CDR3 here is CASSTSGQSNEKLFF.

The CDR3 sequence is CATRWGADTDTQYF. The chain uses TRBV12-3 or TRBV12-4 and TRBJ2-3; without DNA, the TCRdb call of TRBD1 cannot be checked. The CDR3 is 14 residues long.

The V gene is TRBV10-3, the J gene TRBJ2-3. The CDR3 loop spans 13 amino acids. CDR1 and CDR2 from the germline V gene are ENHRY and SYGVKD. CDR3: CAISDPITDTQYF.

This chain links TRBV6-1 with TRBJ1-1. Germline V lookup: CDR1 MNHNS, CDR2 SASEGT. The CDR3 runs to 11 residues. The CDR3 is CASREGTEAFF.

Considering frequency, this clonotype is medium-sized. This chain links TRBV18 with TRBJ2-2; there is no DNA to check the TCRdb D call of TRBD2. This CDR3 has 15 residues. Germline V lookup: CDR1 KGHSH, CDR2 LQKENI. CDR3 sequence reads: CASSPGTANTGELFF.

The gene calls are TRBV11-2 and TRBJ2-5; TCRdb designates TRBD1, a call that cannot be tested without DNA. CDR3 size: 14 residues. CDR1 and CDR2 (germline): SGHAT, FQNNGV. CDR3 residues: CASSLFGRQETQYF. Full variable domain (outside the CDR3, taken from reference TRBV11-2 and TRBJ2-5): EAGVAQSPRYKIIEKRQSVAFWCNPISGHATLYWYQQILGQGPKLLIQFQNNGVVDDSQLPKDRFSAERLKGVDSTLKIQPAKLEDSAVYLCASSLFGRQETQYFGPGTRLLVL.